Shown below are 3 T cell receptor beta chains from a single sample sequenced in a study of identifying expanded T cells in peripheral blood (dated by TCRdb to 2018 to 2020). Libraries were prepared through the immunoSEQ multiplex PCR assay. Drawn from immuneACCESS, this table holds only the in-frame rearrangements with V and J called that TCRdb kept. Clones are partly lost; checked studies trace under half to an unresolved V gene and leave the rest unexplained. The sample table records under 150,000 clones; less than 90% of these occur just once. The ten largest account for approximately 8% of the sample. What was sequenced was blood. These receptors all come from a person aged 18 to 70 in good health.

The chain links TRBV29-1 to TRBJ2-1; D remains unclear. Trimming took 2 bases from V and 15 from J, leaving 14 bases between them. CDR1 and CDR2 (germline): SQVTM, ANQGSEA. This CDR3 contains 11 residues. The CDR3 DNA sequence: TGCAGCGTTGAAAAGACTCCGAAGAGGTTCTTC. Translating it yields CSVEKTPKRFF.

The J gene is TRBJ2-7, the V gene TRBV4-3; maybe TRBD2 (6 bases). The CDR3 totals 15 residues. Per the germline V gene, CDR1 is LGHNA and CDR2 is YSLEER. Trimming took off 4 bases at V and 3 bases at J, with 16 bases between the two ends. CDR3 sequence: CASSRERGSGYEQYF. Written as DNA, the CDR3 is TGCGCCAGCAGCCGAGAACGGGGGAGCGGCTACGAGCAGTACTTC.

V usage is TRBV28 and J usage is TRBJ1-1; possible D gene TRBD1, 6 bases. CDR3 length: 14 amino acids. The germline CDR1 and CDR2 sequences are MDHEN and SYDVKM. The V and J ends lost 8 bases and 0 bases respectively, with 13 bases between them. CDR3 DNA: TGTGCCAGCCGATTGGGGGGGCTGAACACTGAAGCTTTCTTT. Translation gives CASRLGGLNTEAFF.